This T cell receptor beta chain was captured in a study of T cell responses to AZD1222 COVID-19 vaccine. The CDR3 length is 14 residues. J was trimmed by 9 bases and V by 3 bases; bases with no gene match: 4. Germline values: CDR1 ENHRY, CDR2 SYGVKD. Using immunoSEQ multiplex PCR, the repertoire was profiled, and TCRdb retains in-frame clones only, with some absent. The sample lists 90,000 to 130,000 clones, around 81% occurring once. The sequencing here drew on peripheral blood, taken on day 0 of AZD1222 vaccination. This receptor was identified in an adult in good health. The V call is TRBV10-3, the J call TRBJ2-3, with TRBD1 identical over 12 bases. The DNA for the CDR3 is TGTGCCATCAGTGAAGGGACAGGGGGCGGCACGCAGTATTTT. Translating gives CAISEGTGGGTQYF.